The clone carrying this T cell receptor beta chain was observed a few times. The antigen is unknown. TCRdb re-called the 5' RACE reads with MiXCR, one entry per CDR3 protein. The profile shows some 320,000 distinct CDR3 sequences, about 12% of them singletons. The sample comes from a study of identical twins. Study results and caveats: With beta out-of-frame sequences, excess sharing by twins was weaker.

This CDR3 region has 13 residues. V was clipped by 7 bases and J by 6 bases, with 13 bases between them. Germline CDR1 is SEHNR and CDR2 is FQNEAQ (reference sequence). These records were also assigned to another study, of yellow fever vaccine responses in identical twins.

The chain links TRBV7-9 to TRBJ2-1; D is undetermined. Material for sequencing was CD8+ T cells sorted from blood. The clonotype was recovered from a woman aged 18-29 years in good health. CDR3 sequence: CASIQMGFNEQFF. DNA for the CDR3: TGTGCCAGCATCCAAATGGGGTTCAATGAGCAGTTCTTC.